The 7 T cell receptor beta chains below were found in one sample sequenced in a study of T cell repertoires in cytomegalovirus infection. Via MiXCR, TCRdb re-called the reads, giving one row per CDR3 protein. The sample records almost 550,000 distinct CDR3 sequences, more than 15% being singletons. The source material was CD8+ T cells from PBMCs. These receptors originate from a human donor in good health (CMV status not recorded). Some clones in this sample may be carry-over from other donors' samples.

This clonotype turned up a few times. This chain uses TRBV10-3 with TRBJ1-5, with D perhaps TRBD1 (5 bases). The CDR3 runs to 17 residues. The germline CDR1 and CDR2 sequences are ENHRY and SYGVKD. The V end was cut by 0 bases, the J end by 8 bases, with 20 bases between. In nucleotides, the CDR3 is TGTGCCATCAGTGAGTCGGAAGGGGCTGCTCGAAGGGAGCCCCAGCATTTT. Translating it yields CAISESEGAARREPQHF.

This clonotype came up many times. The rearrangement joins TRBV12-3 or TRBV12-4 to TRBJ1-1; D uncertain. The CDR3 totals 12 residues. The V gene lost 4 bases and the J gene lost 4 bases, with 7 bases spanning the gap. The CDR3: CASSSGITEAFF. The CDR3 DNA is TGTGCCAGCAGTTCGGGAATCACTGAAGCTTTCTTT.

This clonotype was seen more than once but under ten times. V usage is TRBV2 and J usage is TRBJ2-6; TRBD2 matches 8 bases. This CDR3 spans 16 amino acids. The germline CDR1 and CDR2 sequences are SNHLY and FYNNEI. V gave up 8 bases and J gave up 0 bases; unmatched junction bases: 6. CDR3 coding DNA: TGTGCCAGCGTAGCGGGATTAACCTCTGGGGCCAACGTCCTGACTTTC. It translates to CASVAGLTSGANVLTF.

In this sample, this clonotype turned up a few times. The CDR3 DNA reads TGTGCCAGCTCACCTCCCGGCGGGACTAGCGGGGGCTACGAGCAGTACTTC. Protein product: CASSPPGGTSGGYEQYF. The chain links TRBV18 to TRBJ2-7; 14 bases are shared with TRBD2. Per the germline V gene, CDR1 is KGHSH and CDR2 is LQKENI. After removal of 3 bases from V and 3 bases from J, the junction contained 7 bases not matched to a gene. This CDR3 has 17 residues.

This clonotype was recorded at least ten times. The V gene is TRBV28, the J gene TRBJ2-7; a weak D match, TRBD1 (5 bases). Germline V gene data show CDR1 as MDHEN and CDR2 as SYDVKM. The CDR3 totals 12 residues. Trimming removed 7 bases from V and 8 bases from J, with 15 bases in between. CDR3: CASKTPRTKQYF. The CDR3 coding sequence is TGTGCCAGCAAGACGCCCCGGACAAAGCAGTACTTC.

DNA for the CDR3: TGTGCCTGGAGTGTACCCGAGCTAAGGGCTGAAGCTTTCTTT. It encodes CAWSVPELRAEAFF. The gene calls are TRBV30 and TRBJ1-1; D gene uncertain. Germline V gene sequence: CDR1 GTSNPN, CDR2 SVGIG (reference sequence). V shed 0 bases and J shed 6 bases, with 14 bases lying between them. CDR3 length equals 14 residues.

Notes on this clonotype: A much larger clonotype is one base distant, so this may be a read error. Since the CDR3 does not end with the conserved phenylalanine or tryptophan, this likely comes from a read error. The chain combines TRBV28 with TRBJ2-1; D not resolved. The CDR3 length is 17 residues. From germline, CDR1 is MDHEN and CDR2 SYDVKM. Between the trimmed V and J ends, which lost 1 base and 1 base, there was a span of 14 bases. The CDR3 protein is CASSLYPRLVSYNEQFL. The CDR3 DNA is TGTGCCAGCAGTTTATACCCCCGGCTAGTATCCTACAATGAGCAGTTCTTA.